This T cell receptor (beta chain) was identified in a study of blood T cell repertoires in COVID-19. Unmatched junction bases numbered 12, after V lost 7 bases and J lost 3 bases. This CDR3 spans 15 amino acids. CDR1 and CDR2 from the germline V gene are SQVTM and ANQGSEA. Repertoires were generated with immunoSEQ multiplex PCR, while TCRdb's copy carries only in-frame clones and drops some. This table holds hundreds of thousands of clones, 90% found once. The sample was peripheral blood. The sequence derives from a woman aged 40 to 50 with COVID-19, enrolled during active disease. J is TRBJ2-3 and V is TRBV29-1, with TRBD2 identical over 8 bases. The CDR3 sequence: CSAAGGQGSTDTQYF. CDR3 nucleotides: TGCAGCGCCGCGGGGGGCCAGGGGAGTACAGATACGCAGTATTTT.